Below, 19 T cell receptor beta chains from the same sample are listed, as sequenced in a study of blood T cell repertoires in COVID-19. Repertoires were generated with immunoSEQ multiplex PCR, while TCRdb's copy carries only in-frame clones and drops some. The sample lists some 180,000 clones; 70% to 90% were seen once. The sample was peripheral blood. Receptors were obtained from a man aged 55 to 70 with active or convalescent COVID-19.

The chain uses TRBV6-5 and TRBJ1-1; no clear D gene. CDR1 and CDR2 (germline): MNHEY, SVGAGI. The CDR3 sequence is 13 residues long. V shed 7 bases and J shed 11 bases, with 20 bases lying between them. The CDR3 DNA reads TGTGCCAGCACCCATTCAGGAACTAGGACGGCTTTCTTT. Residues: CASTHSGTRTAFF.

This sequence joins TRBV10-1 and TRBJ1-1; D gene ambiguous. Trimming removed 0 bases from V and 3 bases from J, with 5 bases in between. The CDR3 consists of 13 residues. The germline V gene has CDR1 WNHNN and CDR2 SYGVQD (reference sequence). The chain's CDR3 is CASSESEYTEAFF. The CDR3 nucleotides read TGCGCCAGCAGTGAGTCCGAGTACACTGAAGCTTTCTTT.

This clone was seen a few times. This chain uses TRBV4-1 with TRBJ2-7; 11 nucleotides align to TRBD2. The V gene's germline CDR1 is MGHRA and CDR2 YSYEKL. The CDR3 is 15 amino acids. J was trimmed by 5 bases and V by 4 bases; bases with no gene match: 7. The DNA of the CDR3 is TGCGCCAGCAGCCGCACACTAGCGGGGGAGAACGAGCAGTACTTC. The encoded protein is CASSRTLAGENEQYF.

The CDR3 region has the DNA TGTGCCAGCAGCCAATATCTAGCGGGGTACACAGATACGCAGTATTTT. Amino acids: CASSQYLAGYTDTQYF. The chain has TRBV3-1 (or the pseudogene TRBV3-2) and TRBJ2-3, with 9 bases identical to TRBD2. V lost 2 bases and J lost 2; bases outside the gene matches: 5. This CDR3 comprises 16 residues. Germline lookup yields CDR1 LGHDT and CDR2 YNNKEL (reference sequence).

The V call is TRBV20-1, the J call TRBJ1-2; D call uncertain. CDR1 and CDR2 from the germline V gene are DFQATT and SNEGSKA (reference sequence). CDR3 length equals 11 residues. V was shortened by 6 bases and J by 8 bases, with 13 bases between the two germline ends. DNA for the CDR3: TGCAGTGCAACAAGCAGCGTGGGCTACACCTTC. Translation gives CSATSSVGYTF.

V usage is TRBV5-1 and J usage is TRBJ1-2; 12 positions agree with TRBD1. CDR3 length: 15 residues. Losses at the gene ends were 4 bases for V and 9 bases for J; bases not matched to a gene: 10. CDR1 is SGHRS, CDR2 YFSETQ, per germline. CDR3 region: CASSRDRGRGNSYTF. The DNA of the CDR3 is TGCGCCAGCAGCCGGGACAGGGGGCGAGGGAACAGCTACACCTTC.

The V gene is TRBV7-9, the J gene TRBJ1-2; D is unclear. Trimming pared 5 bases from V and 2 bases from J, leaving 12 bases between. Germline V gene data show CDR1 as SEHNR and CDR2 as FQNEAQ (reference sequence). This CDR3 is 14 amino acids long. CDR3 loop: CASSPKGGNYGYTF. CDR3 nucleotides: TGTGCCAGCAGCCCTAAGGGAGGGAACTATGGCTACACCTTC.

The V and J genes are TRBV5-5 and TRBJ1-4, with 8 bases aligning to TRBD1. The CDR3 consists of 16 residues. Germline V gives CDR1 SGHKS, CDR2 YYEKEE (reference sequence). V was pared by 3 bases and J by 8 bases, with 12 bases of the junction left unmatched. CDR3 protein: CASSSAGGTGGEKLFF. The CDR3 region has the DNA TGTGCCAGCAGCTCCGCTGGGGGGACAGGTGGGGAAAAACTGTTTTTT.

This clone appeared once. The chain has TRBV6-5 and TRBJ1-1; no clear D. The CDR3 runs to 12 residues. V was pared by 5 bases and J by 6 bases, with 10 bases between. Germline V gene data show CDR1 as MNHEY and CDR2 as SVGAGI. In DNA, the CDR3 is TGTGCCAGCAGTCTTCTGACTGCTGAAGCTTTCTTT. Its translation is CASSLLTAEAFF.

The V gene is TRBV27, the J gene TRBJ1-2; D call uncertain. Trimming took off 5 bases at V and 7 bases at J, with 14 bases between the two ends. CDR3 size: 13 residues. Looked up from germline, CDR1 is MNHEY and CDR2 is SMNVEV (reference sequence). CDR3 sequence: CASSPSVIGGYTF. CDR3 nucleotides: TGTGCCAGCAGTCCATCGGTCATCGGTGGCTACACCTTC.

Written as DNA, the CDR3 is TGTGCCAGCAGCCTTCATCCGGGACTAGCGGACAATGAGCAGTTCTTC. Its translation: CASSLHPGLADNEQFF. The J gene is TRBJ2-1, the V gene TRBV9, with 11 bases lining up with TRBD2. The V segment lost 4 bases and the J segment 5 bases; nucleotides outside the gene matches: 8. Germline V CDR1 and CDR2: SGDLS, YYNGEE. The CDR3 runs to 16 residues.

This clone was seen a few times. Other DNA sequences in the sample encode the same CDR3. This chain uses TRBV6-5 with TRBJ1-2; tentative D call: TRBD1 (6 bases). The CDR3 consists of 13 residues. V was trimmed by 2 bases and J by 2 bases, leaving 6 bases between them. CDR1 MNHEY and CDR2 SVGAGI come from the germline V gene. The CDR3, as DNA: TGTGCCAGCAGTTACGACAGGAACTATGGCTACACCTTC. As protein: CASSYDRNYGYTF.

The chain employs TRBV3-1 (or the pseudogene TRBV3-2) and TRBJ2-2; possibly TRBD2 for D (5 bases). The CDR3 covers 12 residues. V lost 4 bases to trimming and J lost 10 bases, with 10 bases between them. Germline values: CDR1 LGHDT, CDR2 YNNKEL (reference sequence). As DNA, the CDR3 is TGTGCCAGCAGCCCCCAGCGGACGGAGCTGTTTTTT. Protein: CASSPQRTELFF.

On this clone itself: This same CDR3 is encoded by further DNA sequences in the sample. Here the CDR3 reads CASSEAQGFGNTIYF. The CDR3 coding sequence is TGTGCCAGCAGTGAAGCTCAGGGATTTGGAAACACCATATATTTT. The chain combines TRBV6-1 with TRBJ1-3, with a possible D match to TRBD1 (5 bases). Germline V gene sequence: CDR1 MNHNS, CDR2 SASEGT. The CDR3 spans 15 residues. The V end was cut by 0 bases, the J end by 3 bases, with 9 bases between.

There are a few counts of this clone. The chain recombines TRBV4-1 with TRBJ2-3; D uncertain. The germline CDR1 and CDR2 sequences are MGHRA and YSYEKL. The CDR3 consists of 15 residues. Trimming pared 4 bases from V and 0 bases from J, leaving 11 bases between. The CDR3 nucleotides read TGCGCCAGCAGCCTTCAGGTTGGGAGCACAGATACGCAGTATTTT. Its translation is CASSLQVGSTDTQYF.

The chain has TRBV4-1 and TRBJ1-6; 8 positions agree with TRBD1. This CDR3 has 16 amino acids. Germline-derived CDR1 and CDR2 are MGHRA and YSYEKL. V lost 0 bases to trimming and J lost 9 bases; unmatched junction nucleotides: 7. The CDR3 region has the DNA TGCGCCAGCAGCCAAGAGGGTGACAGGGGCGGTTCACCCCTCCACTTT. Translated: CASSQEGDRGGSPLHF.

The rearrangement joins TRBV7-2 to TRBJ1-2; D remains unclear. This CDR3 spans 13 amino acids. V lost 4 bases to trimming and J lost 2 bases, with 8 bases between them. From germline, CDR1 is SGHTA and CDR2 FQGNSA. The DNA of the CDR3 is TGTGCCAGCAGCTCTCAAGCGAACTATGGCTACACCTTC. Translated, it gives CASSSQANYGYTF.

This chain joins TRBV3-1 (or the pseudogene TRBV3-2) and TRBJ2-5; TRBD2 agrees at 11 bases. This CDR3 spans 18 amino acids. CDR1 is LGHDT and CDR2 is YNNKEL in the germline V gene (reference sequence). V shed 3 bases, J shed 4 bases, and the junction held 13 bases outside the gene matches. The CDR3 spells CASSQGQVAGGTGETQYF. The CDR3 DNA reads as TGTGCCAGCAGCCAGGGGCAGGTAGCGGGGGGGACCGGAGAGACCCAGTACTTC.

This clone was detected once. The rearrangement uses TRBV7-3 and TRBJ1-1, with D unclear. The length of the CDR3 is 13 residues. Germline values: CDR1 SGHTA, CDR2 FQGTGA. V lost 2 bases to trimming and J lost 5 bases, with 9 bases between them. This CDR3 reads CASSLEVRTEAFF. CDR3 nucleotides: TGTGCCAGCAGCTTAGAAGTTCGGACTGAAGCTTTCTTT.